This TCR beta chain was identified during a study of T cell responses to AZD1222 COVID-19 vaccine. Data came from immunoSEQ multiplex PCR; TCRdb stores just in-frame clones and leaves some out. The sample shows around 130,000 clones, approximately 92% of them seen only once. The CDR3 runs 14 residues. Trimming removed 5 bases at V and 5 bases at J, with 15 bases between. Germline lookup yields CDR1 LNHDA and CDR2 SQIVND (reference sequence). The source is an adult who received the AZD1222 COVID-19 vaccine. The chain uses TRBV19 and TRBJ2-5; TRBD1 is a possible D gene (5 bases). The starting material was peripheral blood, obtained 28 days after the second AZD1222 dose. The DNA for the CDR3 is TGTGCCAGTAGTCTCCGCCCAGGGCGGGAGACCCAGTACTTC. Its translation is CASSLRPGRETQYF. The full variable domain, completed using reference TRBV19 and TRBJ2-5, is DGGITQSPKYLFRKEGQNVTLSCEQNLNHDAMYWYRQDPGQGLRLIYYSQIVNDFQKGDIAEGYSVSREKKESFPLTVTSAQKNPTAFYLCASSLRPGRETQYFGPGTRLLVL.